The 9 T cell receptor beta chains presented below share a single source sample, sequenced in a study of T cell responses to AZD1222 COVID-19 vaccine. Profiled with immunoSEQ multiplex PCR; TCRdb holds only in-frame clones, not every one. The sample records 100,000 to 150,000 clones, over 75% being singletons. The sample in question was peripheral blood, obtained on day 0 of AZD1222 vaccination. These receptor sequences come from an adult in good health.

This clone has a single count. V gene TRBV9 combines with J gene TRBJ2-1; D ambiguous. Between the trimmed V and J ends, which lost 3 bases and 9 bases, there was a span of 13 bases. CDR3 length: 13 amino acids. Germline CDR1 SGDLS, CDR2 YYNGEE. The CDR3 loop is CASSGATDGEQFF. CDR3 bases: TGTGCCAGCAGCGGAGCCACTGACGGTGAGCAGTTCTTC.

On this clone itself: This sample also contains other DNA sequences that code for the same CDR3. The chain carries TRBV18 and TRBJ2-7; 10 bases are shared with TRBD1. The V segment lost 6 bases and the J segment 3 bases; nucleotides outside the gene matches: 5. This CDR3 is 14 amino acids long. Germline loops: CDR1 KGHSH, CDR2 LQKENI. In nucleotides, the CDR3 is TGTGCCAGCTCGCCCGGGACAGGGGTCTACGAGCAGTACTTC. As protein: CASSPGTGVYEQYF. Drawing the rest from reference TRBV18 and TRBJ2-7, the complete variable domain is NAGVMQNPRHLVRRRGQEARLRCSPMKGHSHVYWYRQLPEEGLKFMVYLQKENIIDESGMPKERFSAEFPKEGPSILRIQQVVRGDSAAYFCASSPGTGVYEQYFGPGTRLTVT.

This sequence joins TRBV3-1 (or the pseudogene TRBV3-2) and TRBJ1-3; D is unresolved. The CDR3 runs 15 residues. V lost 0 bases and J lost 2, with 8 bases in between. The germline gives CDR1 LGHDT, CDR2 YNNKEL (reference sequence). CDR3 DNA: TGTGCCAGCAGCCAAGACGTGGGGACTGGAAACACCATATATTTT. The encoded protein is CASSQDVGTGNTIYF.

The CDR3 nucleotides are TGCGCCAGCAGGCGGACAGGGTCAAGCTATGGCTACACCTTC. Encoded protein: CASRRTGSSYGYTF. The rearrangement joins TRBV5-1 to TRBJ1-2; 8 nucleotides align to TRBD1. Germline V gene sequence: CDR1 SGHRS, CDR2 YFSETQ. The CDR3 has 14 amino acids. After removal of 5 bases from V and 4 bases from J, the junction contained 7 bases not matched to a gene.

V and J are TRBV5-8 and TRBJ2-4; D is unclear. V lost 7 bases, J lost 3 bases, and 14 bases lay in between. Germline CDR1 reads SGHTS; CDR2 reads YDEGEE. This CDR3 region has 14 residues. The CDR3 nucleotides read TGTGCCAGCCGAGGAATGTCGGGCAAAAACATTCAGTACTTC. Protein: CASRGMSGKNIQYF.

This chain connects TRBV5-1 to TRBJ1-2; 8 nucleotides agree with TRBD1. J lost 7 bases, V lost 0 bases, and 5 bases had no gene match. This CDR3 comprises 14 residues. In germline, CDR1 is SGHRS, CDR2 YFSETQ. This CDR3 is CASSLAQGAFGYTF. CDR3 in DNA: TGCGCCAGCAGCTTGGCTCAGGGGGCCTTTGGCTACACCTTC.

Here the CDR3 reads CASSFGVLQETQYF. The CDR3 DNA follows: TGTGCCAGCAGCTTTGGGGTGCTACAAGAGACCCAGTACTTC. This chain joins TRBV7-2 and TRBJ2-5; D is unclear. CDR3 length: 14 amino acids. Germline V gene lookup returns CDR1 SGHTA and CDR2 FQGNSA. Trimming took off 3 bases at V and 2 bases at J, with 10 bases between the two ends. The complete variable domain, with remaining parts taken from reference TRBV7-2 and TRBJ2-5, reads GAGVSQSPSNKVTEKGKDVELRCDPISGHTALYWYRQSLGQGLEFLIYFQGNSAPDKSGLPSDRFSAERTGGSVSTLTIQRTQQEDSAVYLCASSFGVLQETQYFGPGTRLLVL.

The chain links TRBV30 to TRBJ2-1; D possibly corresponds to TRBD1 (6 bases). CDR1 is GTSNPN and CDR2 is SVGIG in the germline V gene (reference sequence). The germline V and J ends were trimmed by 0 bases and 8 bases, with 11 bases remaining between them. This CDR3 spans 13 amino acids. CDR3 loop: CAWSVSGDHEQFF. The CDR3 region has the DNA TGTGCCTGGAGTGTATCAGGGGATCATGAGCAGTTCTTC.

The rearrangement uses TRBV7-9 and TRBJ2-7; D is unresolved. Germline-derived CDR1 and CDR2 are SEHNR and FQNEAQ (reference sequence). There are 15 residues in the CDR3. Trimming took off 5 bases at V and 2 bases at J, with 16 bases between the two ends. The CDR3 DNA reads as TGTGCCAGCAGCCCCACCTTAGCACGAACCTACGAGCAGTACTTC. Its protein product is CASSPTLARTYEQYF.